The T cell receptor (beta chain) under discussion was sequenced for a study of cytomegalovirus exposure and HLA in healthy donors. Study context: The roughly 700 first-cohort repertoires shared a platform with the approximately 130 validation repertoires, as reported in a later analysis.

A word on this clone: The target antigen is unknown.

TCRdb's table, derived via immunoSEQ multiplex PCR, lists solely in-frame clones and lacks some. The sample contains 250,000 to 300,000 clones, approximately 83% of which appear only once. The donors were part of the approximately 120-subject validation cohort, which stood apart from the approximately 700-subject first cohort. Study observations and caveats: Reportedly, cytomegalovirus status was diagnosed with high sensitivity and specificity. A few of the chains that were CMV-associated were confirmed in vitro to be specific for CMV antigens.

The germline V gene has CDR1 MGHRA and CDR2 YSYEKL. V shed 1 base and J shed 4 bases, with 8 bases lying between them. The CDR3 is 14 amino acids. The TCR was taken from a young woman in good health and CMV-seronegative. The V and J genes are TRBV4-1 and TRBJ2-1, with D tentatively TRBD2 (5 bases). Sequenced input: PBMCs. Here the CDR3 DNA reads TGCGCCAGCAGCCAAGTTCGGGGTTACAATGAGCAGTTCTTC. This gives the protein CASSQVRGYNEQFF.